Detailed here is one T cell receptor beta chain. In the original processing: Amplified reference gene primers provided the basis for estimating nucleated cell counts. The table came from immunoSEQ multiplex PCR; TCRdb's copy has only in-frame clones and leaves some out. From that table come the V and J calls and clone size; the DNA was used to work out D and trimming. Counted here are roughly 130,000 clones, just under 85% occurring once; the ten biggest clones make up about a sixth. This record comes from a study of blood T cell repertoires in COVID-19. Whole-study context: Acute and convalescent COVID-19 samples came from the United States, Italy and Spain. PBMCs, B-cell-depleted T cells, or T cells provided the cDNA or gDNA that made up the material.

V lost 5 bases, J lost 3 bases, and 10 bases stayed unmatched. CDR3 size: 16 residues. Germline CDR1 LNHDA, CDR2 SQIVND (reference sequence). The gene calls are TRBV19 and TRBJ2-3, with TRBD2 identical over 8 bases. The specimen sequenced was peripheral blood. The TCR sequence derives from a woman in her fifties or sixties with acute or convalescent COVID-19. In DNA, the CDR3 is TGTGCCAGTAGTTATGGGGCCGGGACTAGTACAGATACGCAGTATTTT. Protein product: CASSYGAGTSTDTQYF.